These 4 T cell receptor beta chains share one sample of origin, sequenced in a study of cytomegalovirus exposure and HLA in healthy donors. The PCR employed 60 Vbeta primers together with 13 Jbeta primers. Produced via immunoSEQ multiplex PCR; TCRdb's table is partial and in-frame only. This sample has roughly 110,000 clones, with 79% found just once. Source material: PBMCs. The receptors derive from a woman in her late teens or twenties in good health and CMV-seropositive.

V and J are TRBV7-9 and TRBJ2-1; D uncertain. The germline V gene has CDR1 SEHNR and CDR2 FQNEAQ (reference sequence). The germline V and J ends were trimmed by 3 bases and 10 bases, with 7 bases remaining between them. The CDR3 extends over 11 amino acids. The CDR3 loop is CASSFSAEQFF. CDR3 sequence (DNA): TGTGCCAGCAGCTTTTCCGCGGAGCAGTTCTTC.

The CDR3 reads CASSRFAGYEQYF. The DNA for the CDR3 is TGTGCCAGCAGCCGGTTTGCGGGTTACGAGCAGTACTTC. V is TRBV4-2 and J is TRBJ2-5; possible D gene TRBD2, 5 bases. With the DNA end fitting TRBJ2-7 better, the J assignment may be wrong. CDR1 is LGHNA and CDR2 is YNFKEQ in the germline V gene. CDR3 length: 13 residues.

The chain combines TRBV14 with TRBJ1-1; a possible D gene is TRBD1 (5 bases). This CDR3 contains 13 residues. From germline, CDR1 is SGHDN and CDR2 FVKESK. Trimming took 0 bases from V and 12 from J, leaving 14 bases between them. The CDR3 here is CASSQEGGATPFF. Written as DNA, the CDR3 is TGTGCCAGCAGCCAAGAAGGAGGGGCGACGCCTTTCTTT. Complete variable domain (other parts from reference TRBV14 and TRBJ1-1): EAGVTQFPSHSVIEKGQTVTLRCDPISGHDNLYWYRRVMGKEIKFLLHFVKESKQDESGMPNNRFLAERTGGTYSTLKVQPAELEDSGVYFCASSQEGGATPFFGQGTRLTVV.

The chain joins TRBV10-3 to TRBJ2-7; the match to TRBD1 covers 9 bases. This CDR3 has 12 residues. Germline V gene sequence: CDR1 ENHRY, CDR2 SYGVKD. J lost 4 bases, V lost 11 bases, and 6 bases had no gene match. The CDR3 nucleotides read TGTGCCGTCCGGGACAGGGTGTACGAGCAGTACTTC. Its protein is CAVRDRVYEQYF.